This is a list of T cell receptor beta chains from one sample in a study of PD-1 blockade in classical Hodgkin lymphoma. The method was immunoSEQ multiplex PCR; TCRdb's version includes in-frame clones alone and lacks a portion of them. The repertoire has about 34,000 clones, approximately 82% of them found once; the top ten carry 15% to 20%. The sample consisted of peripheral blood mononuclear cells (PBMCs), taken before the second cycle of nivolumab. These receptors came from a human donor with classical Hodgkin lymphoma. Each CDR3 is given with its conserved first and last residue. A D gene is named only where the DNA matches it firmly. The listing skips clone size in some rows; elsewhere it reads once, few, many or a size class.

d_gene	j_gene	abundance	v_gene	CDR3nt	CDR3aa
NA	TRBJ1-2	NA	TRBV7-8	TGTGCCAGCAGCCTCGACAGCTATGGCTACACCTTC	CASSLDSYGYTF
TRBD1	TRBJ1-2	NA	TRBV19	TGTGCCAGTAGTATCGGGACAGCCTATGGCTACACCTTC	CASSIGTAYGYTF
TRBD2	TRBJ2-3	once	TRBV10-3	TGTGCCATCAGTGAGTCGGGAGCGGGGGGGCTCACAGATACGCAGTATTTT	CAISESGAGGLTDTQYF
TRBD1	TRBJ2-7	NA	TRBV10-2	TGCGCCAGCTCAAGCTCCCTCGGGACAGTAAGATACGAGCAGTACTTC	CASSSSLGTVRYEQYF
TRBD2	TRBJ2-7	NA	TRBV5-4	TGTGCCAGTTCCCTCCCGGGACTAGCGGGGGAAGAGCAGTACTTC	CASSLPGLAGEEQYF
NA	TRBJ2-1	few	TRBV5-4	TGTGCCAGCAGTCGGGACATTCAAAGCTCCTACAATGAGCAGTTCTTC	CASSRDIQSSYNEQFF
TRBD1	TRBJ1-2	NA	TRBV4-1	TGCGCCAGCAGCCACGTTGGGACAGGGGTTTATGGCTACACCTTC	CASSHVGTGVYGYTF
TRBD2	TRBJ2-1	few	TRBV5-1	TGCGCCAGCACTACTTCTAGCGGTTCATCCTACAATGAGCAGTTCTTC	CASTTSSGSSYNEQFF
TRBD1	TRBJ1-6	NA	TRBV27	TGTGCCAGCAGTTTAGGGACAGCAAATTCACCCCTCCACTTT	CASSLGTANSPLHF
NA	TRBJ2-1	NA	TRBV6-6	TGTGCCAGCAGTTACCCCCTCTCGGGCGGGAATGAGCAGTTCTTC	CASSYPLSGGNEQFF
NA	TRBJ2-7	once	TRBV5-1	TGCGCCAGCAGCTTTACCCCCTCCTACGAGCAGTACTTC	CASSFTPSYEQYF
NA	TRBJ1-1	NA	TRBV29-1	TGCAGCGGGGCACAGGGGAACACTGAAGCTTTCTTT	CSGAQGNTEAFF
NA	TRBJ2-3	NA	TRBV7-9	TGTGCCAGCGAGGGTTCGAGGGGGACATTAGATACGCAGTATTTT	CASEGSRGTLDTQYF
NA	TRBJ2-3	NA	TRBV5-1	TGCGCCAGCAGCCCCTCAGTTGGGGGGGCCACAGATACGCAGTATTTT	CASSPSVGGATDTQYF
TRBD1	TRBJ2-7	NA	TRBV18	TGTGCCAGCTCACCAGGGCAGGGACAGGGAAGCGAGCAGTACTTC	CASSPGQGQGSEQYF
NA	TRBJ2-5	NA	TRBV5-6	TGTGCCAGCAGCGAGCTGTTCTCCGGGAGACAAGAGACCCAGTACTTC	CASSELFSGRQETQYF
NA	TRBJ2-7	few	TRBV15	TGTGCCACCAGCAGAGATCGGGCAGGTTCGTACGAGCAGTACTTC	CATSRDRAGSYEQYF
NA	TRBJ1-2	NA	TRBV11-2	TGTGCCAGCAGCTTCGACAATTATGGCTACACCTTC	CASSFDNYGYTF
NA	TRBJ1-4	NA	TRBV2	TGTGCCAGCAGTGACAGGACCGGGGTGGAACTGTTTTTT	CASSDRTGVELFF
NA	TRBJ1-2	few	TRBV29-1	TGCAGCGTTGAAGATCAAGGGCGCCGGGGGTACGGCTACACCTTC	CSVEDQGRRGYGYTF
NA	TRBJ1-1	NA	TRBV9	TGTGCCAGCAGCGTAGCGGGGCAGGTTCAAGTAGTTTTCATGAACACTGAAGCTTTCTTT	CASSVAGQVQVVFMNTEAFF
TRBD2	TRBJ2-7	NA	TRBV19	TGTGCCAGTAGTATTTCGGTGGTAGCGGGTTCCTACGAGCAGTACTTC	CASSISVVAGSYEQYF
TRBD1	TRBJ2-7	NA	TRBV7-6	TGTGCCAGCAGCTTGACGGACAGGTACTACGAGCAGTACTTC	CASSLTDRYYEQYF
TRBD1	TRBJ2-7	few	TRBV19	TGTGCCAGTAGCAGTCCCGGACAGGGTTCCCCCTACGAGCAGTACTTC	CASSSPGQGSPYEQYF
NA	TRBJ1-2	NA	TRBV7-9	TGTGCCACAAATAGACAGGCAAGCCCTCCCTATGGCTACACCTTC	CATNRQASPPYGYTF
TRBD2	TRBJ2-3	NA	TRBV7-9	TGTGCCAGCAGCTTTGGACTAGCGGCAGATACGCAGTATTTT	CASSFGLAADTQYF
NA	TRBJ2-3	NA	TRBV7-9	TGTGCCAGCAGCTTAGCCACAGATACGCAGTATTTT	CASSLATDTQYF
NA	TRBJ1-4	NA	TRBV4-1	TGCGCCAGCAGCCAAGGGGCCACGGGGAACGAAAAACTGTTTTTT	CASSQGATGNEKLFF
NA	TRBJ1-2	NA	TRBV18	TGTGCCAGCTCACCATTAGCAGGGAGCTATGGCTACACCTTC	CASSPLAGSYGYTF
TRBD1	TRBJ1-2	NA	TRBV27	TGTGCCAGCAGTTTATTGGGACAGGGGGCGACTGGCTACACCTTC	CASSLLGQGATGYTF
TRBD2	TRBJ2-5	few	TRBV29-1	TGCAGCGTTGATGATAGCGGGGGGCAAGAGACCCAGTACTTC	CSVDDSGGQETQYF
TRBD2	TRBJ2-1	NA	TRBV13	TGTGCCAGCAGCTCTTTAGCGGGGGGGATTGAGCAGTTCTTC	CASSSLAGGIEQFF